This TCR beta chain originates from a study of memory CD4+ T cells and cytomegalovirus serostatus. General observations from the study: Of 164 reported CMV TCRbeta sequences, about 67 were found in memory CD4+ repertoires.

The CDR3 extends over 16 amino acids. V lost 6 bases, J lost 1 base, and 15 bases lay in between. Germline values: CDR1 MNHNY, CDR2 SVGAGI (reference sequence). Clones were read by immunoSEQ multiplex PCR, and TCRdb kept only the in-frame ones, dropping some. The sample carries just over 45,000 clones, around 74% recorded once. Points on this clone: Its antigen is unknown.

Single viable CD3+CD4+CD8-CD45RO+ cells were sorted as the memory CD4+ T cells. This clonotype originated in an adult in good health and CMV-seronegative. The specimen was memory CD4+ T cells from blood. The chain employs TRBV6-6 and TRBJ2-2; D may match TRBD1 or TRBD2 (5 bases each). CDR3 DNA: TGTGCCAGCAGCTCACCGGGGACGATGAACACCGGGGAGCTGTTTTTT. It is translated as CASSSPGTMNTGELFF.